The 17 T cell receptor beta chains listed next were all sequenced from one sample in a study of blood T cell repertoires in COVID-19. Only in-frame clones appear in the TCRdb table, and some are missing; sequencing was by immunoSEQ multiplex PCR. The sample has about 94,000 clones, 80% seen once; the top ten hold roughly a fifth. The sample was peripheral blood. These receptors came from a woman of 80 years or more with acute or convalescent COVID-19.

This clone was seen more than once but under ten times. The rearrangement uses TRBV7-3 and TRBJ2-3; 9 nucleotides agree with TRBD2. CDR3 length: 15 amino acids. Germline loops: CDR1 SGHTA, CDR2 FQGTGA. V gave up 6 bases and J gave up 1 base; unmatched junction bases: 5. CDR3 loop: CASSSGTSRTDTQYF. In DNA form, the CDR3 reads TGTGCCAGCAGTTCCGGGACTAGCCGCACAGATACGCAGTATTTT.

About this clone itself: The DNA is omitted, as the CDR3 cannot be located on it reliably, and the CDR3 follows TCRdb's listing. The chain is built from TRBV6-5 and TRBJ2-1; the table assigns TRBD2, which was not confirmed against the DNA. The CDR3 sequence runs 15 residues, both termini included. Germline CDR1 is MNHEY and CDR2 is SVGAGI. The CDR3: CASSSSIGLYNEQFF.

The rearrangement joins TRBV10-1 to TRBJ2-2; D perhaps matches TRBD1 (5 bases). Trimming took off 3 bases at V and 0 bases at J, with 11 bases between the two ends. Germline CDR1 reads WNHNN; CDR2 reads SYGVQD (reference sequence). CDR3 size: 16 residues. This CDR3 reads CASSEFGRANTGELFF. The CDR3 nucleotides read TGCGCCAGCAGTGAATTTGGCAGGGCGAACACCGGGGAGCTGTTTTTT.

The chain combines TRBV19 with TRBJ1-6; the D is unclear. The CDR3 loop spans 15 amino acids. The V gene lost 5 bases and the J gene lost 3 bases, with 11 bases spanning the gap. The V gene's germline CDR1 is LNHDA and CDR2 SQIVND (reference sequence). CDR3 region: CASSVTGNYNSPLHF. For the CDR3, the DNA is TGTGCCAGTAGTGTTACCGGGAACTATAATTCACCCCTCCACTTT. The whole variable domain, filled in from reference TRBV19 and TRBJ1-6, reads DGGITQSPKYLFRKEGQNVTLSCEQNLNHDAMYWYRQDPGQGLRLIYYSQIVNDFQKGDIAEGYSVSREKKESFPLTVTSAQKNPTAFYLCASSVTGNYNSPLHFGNGTRLTVT.

This chain joins TRBV10-1 and TRBJ2-3, with D possibly being TRBD2 (6 bases). The V gene lost 4 bases and the J gene lost 2 bases, with 10 bases spanning the gap. The germline CDR1 and CDR2 sequences are WNHNN and SYGVQD (reference sequence). The CDR3 has 14 residues. CDR3 DNA: TGCGCCAGCAGTGGTCTAGCGAACACAGATACGCAGTATTTT. This sequence encodes CASSGLANTDTQYF.

V gene TRBV2 combines with J gene TRBJ1-1, with 7 bases that match TRBD1. V shed 6 bases, J shed 2 bases, and the junction held 6 bases outside the gene matches. Germline V gene lookup returns CDR1 SNHLY and CDR2 FYNNEI. The CDR3 has 14 residues. The CDR3 DNA follows: TGTGCCAGCAGGAACAGGGGAGGTAACACTGAAGCTTTCTTT. Encoded protein: CASRNRGGNTEAFF.

This chain links TRBV12-3 or TRBV12-4 with TRBJ2-2; TRBD1 agrees at 7 bases. Trimming cost V 6 bases and J 6 bases; bases outside gene matches: 4. This CDR3 contains 13 residues. The CDR3 region has the DNA TGTGCCAGCAGGGAGACAGGGCCCGGGGAGCTGTTTTTT. Protein product: CASRETGPGELFF.

The chain is built from TRBV18 and TRBJ2-3, with D tentatively TRBD2 (6 bases). The length of the CDR3 is 14 residues. Between the trimmed V and J ends, which lost 0 bases and 8 bases, there was a span of 12 bases. Germline values: CDR1 KGHSH, CDR2 LQKENI. Here the CDR3 reads CASSPPRTIGTQYF. The CDR3, as DNA: TGTGCCAGCTCACCACCTCGGACTATAGGTACGCAGTATTTT.

The chain carries TRBV5-1 and TRBJ2-7; 8 bases match TRBD2. This CDR3 has 15 residues. Trimming at V came to 4 bases and at J to 1 base, leaving 7 bases not matched to a gene. The germline gives CDR1 SGHRS, CDR2 YFSETQ. The CDR3 DNA is TGCGCCAGCAGCAGGCGGCTAGCGGGTTCCTACGAGCAGTACTTC. It translates to CASSRRLAGSYEQYF.

The chain carries TRBV3-1 (or the pseudogene TRBV3-2) and TRBJ1-1; no firm D call. The germline V gene has CDR1 LGHDT and CDR2 YNNKEL (reference sequence). Trimming shortened V by 4 bases and J by 1 base, and 13 bases separated the two germline ends. This CDR3 has 15 residues. The CDR3 sequence: CASSLQAQANTEAFF. The CDR3 nucleotides are TGTGCCAGCAGCCTTCAGGCCCAGGCGAACACTGAAGCTTTCTTT.

The chain uses TRBV7-6 and TRBJ2-5; 7 positions match TRBD1. Trimming took 4 bases from V and 4 from J; bases not matched to a gene: 6. CDR3 length: 14 amino acids. CDR1 and CDR2 from the germline V gene are SGHVS and FNYEAQ. CDR3 coding DNA: TGTGCCAGCAGCTCCAGGGGGATGCGAGAGACCCAGTACTTC. As protein: CASSSRGMRETQYF. Supplemented by reference TRBV7-6 and TRBJ2-5, the full variable domain reads GAGVSQSPRYKVTKRGQDVALRCDPISGHVSLYWYRQALGQGPEFLTYFNYEAQQDKSGLPNDRFSAERPEGSISTLTIQRTEQRDSAMYRCASSSRGMRETQYFGPGTRLLVL.

This clone has more than one count but fewer than ten. The chain's CDR3 is CASSPQGDYGYTF. In DNA, the CDR3 is TGTGCCAGCTCACCACAGGGAGACTATGGCTACACCTTC. V and J are TRBV18 and TRBJ1-2, with D hard to call. The CDR3 is made up of 13 amino acids. Germline CDR1 and CDR2: KGHSH and LQKENI. With 1 base removed from V and 3 bases from J, the gap between germline ends came to 6 bases.

The genes are TRBV5-5 and TRBJ2-5; 7 bases align to TRBD1. CDR3 length: 16 residues. Germline assignment: CDR1 SGHKS and CDR2 YYEKEE (reference sequence). V was pared by 0 bases and J by 1 base, with 6 bases of the junction left unmatched. The CDR3 DNA sequence: TGTGCCAGCAGCTTGGGGCAGGGGGTACCCCAAGAGACCCAGTACTTC. It is translated as CASSLGQGVPQETQYF.

V gene TRBV7-9 combines with J gene TRBJ2-7; the match to TRBD1 covers 7 bases. V dropped 3 bases and J dropped 4; count of bases not matched to a gene: 0. The CDR3 covers 12 residues. Germline loops: CDR1 SEHNR, CDR2 FQNEAQ (reference sequence). The DNA of the CDR3 is TGTGCCAGCAGCTTCAGGGGGTACGAGCAGTACTTC. Protein product: CASSFRGYEQYF.

The chain uses TRBV7-9 and TRBJ1-1; 7 bases map to TRBD1. Germline lookup yields CDR1 SEHNR and CDR2 FQNEAQ (reference sequence). The CDR3 has 11 residues. Trimming removed 6 bases from V and 8 bases from J; junction bases left unmatched: 3. The CDR3, as DNA: TGTGCCAGCAGAAGGGACAGCGAAGCTTTCTTT. Its protein product is CASRRDSEAFF.

The chain carries TRBV7-9 and TRBJ2-6; no clear D gene. Germline V gene lookup returns CDR1 SEHNR and CDR2 FQNEAQ (reference sequence). The CDR3 consists of 14 residues. V was pared by 4 bases and J by 0 bases, with 4 bases between. The CDR3 loop is CASSSSSGANVLTF. DNA for the CDR3: TGTGCCAGCAGCTCCAGCTCTGGGGCCAACGTCCTGACTTTC.

CDR3 in amino acids: CASSPNRGREYEQYF. DNA of the CDR3: TGTGCCAGCTCACCCAACAGGGGGCGCGAGTACGAGCAGTACTTC. The V and J genes are TRBV18 and TRBJ2-7, with TRBD1 identical over 9 bases. The CDR3 consists of 15 residues. Germline V gene lookup returns CDR1 KGHSH and CDR2 LQKENI. Trimming removed 3 bases from V and 4 bases from J; junction bases left unmatched: 7.